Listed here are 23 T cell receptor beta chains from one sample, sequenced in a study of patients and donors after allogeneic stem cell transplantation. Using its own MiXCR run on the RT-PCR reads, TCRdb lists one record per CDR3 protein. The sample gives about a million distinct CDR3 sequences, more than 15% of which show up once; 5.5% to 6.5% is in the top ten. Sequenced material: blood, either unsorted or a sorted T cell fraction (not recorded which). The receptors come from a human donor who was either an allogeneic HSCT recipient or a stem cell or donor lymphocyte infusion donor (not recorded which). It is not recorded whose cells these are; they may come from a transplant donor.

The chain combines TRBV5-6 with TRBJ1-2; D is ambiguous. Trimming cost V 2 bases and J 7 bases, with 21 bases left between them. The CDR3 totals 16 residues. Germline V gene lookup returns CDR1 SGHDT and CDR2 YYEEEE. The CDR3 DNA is TGTGCCAGCAGCTTAAGGGCTGGAGCAGTAGGTGGTGGCTACACCTTC. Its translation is CASSLRAGAVGGGYTF.

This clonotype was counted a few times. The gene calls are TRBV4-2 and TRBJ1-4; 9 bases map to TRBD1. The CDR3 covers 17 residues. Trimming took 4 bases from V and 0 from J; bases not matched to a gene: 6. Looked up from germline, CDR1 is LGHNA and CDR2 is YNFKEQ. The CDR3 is CASSPGQGHTTNEKLFF. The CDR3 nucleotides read TGTGCCAGCAGCCCGGGACAGGGCCATACAACTAATGAAAAACTGTTTTTT.

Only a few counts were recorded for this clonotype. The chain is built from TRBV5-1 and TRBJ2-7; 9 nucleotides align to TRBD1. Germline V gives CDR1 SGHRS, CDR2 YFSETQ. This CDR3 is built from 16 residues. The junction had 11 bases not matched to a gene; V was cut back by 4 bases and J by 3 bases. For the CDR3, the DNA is TGCGCCAGCAGCCCCGAACAGGGGGCATCAGGCTACGAGCAGTACTTC. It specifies CASSPEQGASGYEQYF.

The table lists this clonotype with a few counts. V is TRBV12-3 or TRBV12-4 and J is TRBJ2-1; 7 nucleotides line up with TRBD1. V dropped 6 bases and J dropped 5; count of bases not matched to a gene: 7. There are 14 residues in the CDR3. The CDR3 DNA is TGTGCCAGCAGGGGACAGACGCCCAACAATGAGCAGTTCTTC. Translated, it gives CASRGQTPNNEQFF.

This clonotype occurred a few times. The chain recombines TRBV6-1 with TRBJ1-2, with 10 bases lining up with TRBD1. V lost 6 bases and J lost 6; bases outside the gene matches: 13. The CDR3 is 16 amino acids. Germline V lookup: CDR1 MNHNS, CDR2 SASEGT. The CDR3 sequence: CASRRKIATGGHGYTF. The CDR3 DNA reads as TGTGCCAGCAGGCGTAAAATTGCGACAGGGGGCCATGGCTACACCTTC.

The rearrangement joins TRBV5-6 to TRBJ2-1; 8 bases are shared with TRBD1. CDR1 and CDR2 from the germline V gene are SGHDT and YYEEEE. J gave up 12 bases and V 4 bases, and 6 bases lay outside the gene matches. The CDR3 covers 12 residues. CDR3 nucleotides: TGTGCCAGCAGCACTACGACAGGGGCGCAGTTCTTC. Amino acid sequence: CASSTTTGAQFF.

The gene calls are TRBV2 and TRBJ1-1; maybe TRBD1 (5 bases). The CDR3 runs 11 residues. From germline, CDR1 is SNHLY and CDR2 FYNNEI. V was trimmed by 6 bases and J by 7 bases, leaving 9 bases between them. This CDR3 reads CASRGTDEAFF. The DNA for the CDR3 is TGTGCCAGCAGGGGGACGGATGAAGCTTTCTTT.

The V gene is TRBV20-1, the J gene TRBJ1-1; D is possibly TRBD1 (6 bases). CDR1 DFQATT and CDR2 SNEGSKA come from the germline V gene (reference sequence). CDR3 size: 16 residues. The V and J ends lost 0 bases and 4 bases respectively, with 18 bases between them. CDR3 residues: CSARDGGGRGSTEAFF. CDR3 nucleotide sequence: TGCAGTGCTAGAGATGGCGGTGGCAGGGGATCCACTGAAGCTTTCTTT.

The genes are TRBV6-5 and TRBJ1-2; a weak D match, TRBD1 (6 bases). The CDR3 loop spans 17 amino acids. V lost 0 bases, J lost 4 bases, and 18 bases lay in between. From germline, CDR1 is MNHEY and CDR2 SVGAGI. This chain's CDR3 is CASSYSPGGPGAYGYTF. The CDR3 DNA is TGTGCCAGCAGTTACTCCCCGGGGGGCCCAGGGGCCTATGGCTACACCTTC.

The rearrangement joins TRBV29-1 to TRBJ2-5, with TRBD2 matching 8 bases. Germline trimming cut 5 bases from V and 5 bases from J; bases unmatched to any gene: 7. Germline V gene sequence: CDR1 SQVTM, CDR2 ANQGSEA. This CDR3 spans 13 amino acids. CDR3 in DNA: TGCAGCGTTAACGGGAGGGGGAAGGAGACCCAGTACTTC. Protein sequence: CSVNGRGKETQYF.

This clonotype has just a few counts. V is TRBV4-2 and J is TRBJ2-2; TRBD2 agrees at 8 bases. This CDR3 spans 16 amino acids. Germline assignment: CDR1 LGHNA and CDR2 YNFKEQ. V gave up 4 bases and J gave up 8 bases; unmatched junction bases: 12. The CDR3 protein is CASSPQGTSVSGELFF. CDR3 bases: TGTGCCAGCAGCCCGCAAGGGACTAGTGTCTCTGGGGAGCTGTTTTTT.

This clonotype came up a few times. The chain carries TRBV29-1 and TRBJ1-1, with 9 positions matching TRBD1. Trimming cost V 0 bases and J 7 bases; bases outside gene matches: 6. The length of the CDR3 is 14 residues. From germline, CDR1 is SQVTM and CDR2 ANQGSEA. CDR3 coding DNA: TGCAGCGTTGAAGAGTGGACAGGGGTGGGTGAAGCTTTCTTT. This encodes CSVEEWTGVGEAFF.

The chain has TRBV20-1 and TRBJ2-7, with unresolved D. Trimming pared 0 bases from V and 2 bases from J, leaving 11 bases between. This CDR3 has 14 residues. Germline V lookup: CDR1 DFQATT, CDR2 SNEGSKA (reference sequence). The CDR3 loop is CSAREGSGPYEQYF. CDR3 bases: TGCAGTGCTAGAGAAGGTTCGGGTCCCTACGAGCAGTACTTC.

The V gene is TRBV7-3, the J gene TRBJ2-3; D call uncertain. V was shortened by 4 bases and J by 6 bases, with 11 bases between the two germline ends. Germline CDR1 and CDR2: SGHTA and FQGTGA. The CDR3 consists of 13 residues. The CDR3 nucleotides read TGTGCCAGCAGCTCAATCGCTAGGGATACGCAGTATTTT. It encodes CASSSIARDTQYF.

In DNA form, the CDR3 reads TGTGCCAGCAGTTCTCCTACAGGGAGGGGAGACTATGGCTACACCTTC. Residues: CASSSPTGRGDYGYTF. The chain recombines TRBV12-3 or TRBV12-4 with TRBJ1-2; possibly TRBD1 for D (6 bases). This CDR3 is 16 amino acids long. V was clipped by 4 bases and J by 3 bases, with 18 bases between them.

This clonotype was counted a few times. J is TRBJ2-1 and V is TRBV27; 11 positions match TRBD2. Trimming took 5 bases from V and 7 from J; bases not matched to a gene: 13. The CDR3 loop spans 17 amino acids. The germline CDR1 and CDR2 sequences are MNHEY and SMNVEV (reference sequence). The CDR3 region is CASSPTPTSGTFNEQFF. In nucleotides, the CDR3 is TGTGCCAGCAGTCCGACCCCGACTAGCGGGACTTTTAATGAGCAGTTCTTC.

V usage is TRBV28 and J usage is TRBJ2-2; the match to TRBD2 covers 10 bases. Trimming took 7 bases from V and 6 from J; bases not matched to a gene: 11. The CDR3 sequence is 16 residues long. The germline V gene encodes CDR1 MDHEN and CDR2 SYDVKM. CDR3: CASTLRLAGASGELFF. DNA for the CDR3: TGTGCCAGCACCTTACGGCTAGCGGGAGCATCCGGGGAGCTGTTTTTT.

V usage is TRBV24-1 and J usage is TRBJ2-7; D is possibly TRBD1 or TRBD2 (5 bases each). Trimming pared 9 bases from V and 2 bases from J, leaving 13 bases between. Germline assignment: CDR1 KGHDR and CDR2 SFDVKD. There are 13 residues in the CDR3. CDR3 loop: CATSGSGTYEQYF. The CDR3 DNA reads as TGTGCCACCTCAGGGTCGGGAACCTACGAGCAGTACTTC.

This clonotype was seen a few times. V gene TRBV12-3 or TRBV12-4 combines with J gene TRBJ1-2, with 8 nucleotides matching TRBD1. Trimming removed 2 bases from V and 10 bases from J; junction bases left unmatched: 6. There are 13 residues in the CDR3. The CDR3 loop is CASSLRGQGVYTF. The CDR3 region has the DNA TGTGCCAGCAGTTTACGAGGACAGGGAGTCTACACCTTC.

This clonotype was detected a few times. CDR3 protein: CASSPQGLALPPLHF. The CDR3 bases are TGCGCCAGCAGCCCACAGGGTTTGGCCTTACCACCCCTCCACTTT. The genes are TRBV5-1 and TRBJ1-6, with D perhaps matching TRBD1 (6 bases). The CDR3 length is 15 residues. The V and J ends lost 4 bases and 11 bases respectively, with 19 bases between them. Germline values: CDR1 SGHRS, CDR2 YFSETQ.

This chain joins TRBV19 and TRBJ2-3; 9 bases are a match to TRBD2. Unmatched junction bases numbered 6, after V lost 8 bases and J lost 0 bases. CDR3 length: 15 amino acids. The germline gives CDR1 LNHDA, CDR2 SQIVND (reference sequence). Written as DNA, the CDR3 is TGTGCCAGTGGGCGGGGGGGGCTAAGCACAGATACGCAGTATTTT. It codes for CASGRGGLSTDTQYF.

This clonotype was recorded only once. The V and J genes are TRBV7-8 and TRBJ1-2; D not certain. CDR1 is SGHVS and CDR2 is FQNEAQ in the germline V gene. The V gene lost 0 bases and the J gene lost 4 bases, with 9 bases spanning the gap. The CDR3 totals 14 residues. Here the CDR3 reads CASSLAPAPYGYTF. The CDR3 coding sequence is TGTGCCAGCAGCTTAGCCCCAGCCCCCTATGGCTACACCTTC.

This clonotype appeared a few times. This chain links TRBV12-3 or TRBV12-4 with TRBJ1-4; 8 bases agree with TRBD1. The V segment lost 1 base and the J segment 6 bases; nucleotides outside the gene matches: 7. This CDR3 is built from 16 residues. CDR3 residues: CASSLGRTGRHEKLFF. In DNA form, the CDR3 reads TGTGCCAGCAGTTTAGGGAGGACAGGGCGGCATGAAAAACTGTTTTTT.